One sample yielded the 6 T cell receptor beta chains listed below, sequenced in a study of regulatory T cells in long-lasting Graves disease. Arm-PCR of CDR3 regions and iRepertoire HTBI primers were used to build TCR beta libraries. TCRdb reprocessed the multiplex PCR reads via MiXCR and lists one record per CDR3 protein. The profile covers over 450,000 distinct CDR3 sequences, with 20% to 25% appearing a single time and around 7% taken by the ten largest. Documented time point: persistent/refractory GD, antithyroid drugs over 5 years with positive TRAb. RNA isolated from PBMCs was used to make the TCR library. The sample here was peripheral blood mononuclear cells (PBMCs), taken when the disease was refractory, from a patient treated with antithyroid drugs. The origin of the receptors is a female donor with Graves disease.

This clonotype was recorded at least ten times. V and J are TRBV29-1 and TRBJ1-1, with D tentatively TRBD1 (5 bases). Germline lookup yields CDR1 SQVTM and CDR2 ANQGSEA. There are 11 residues in the CDR3. V shed 5 bases and J shed 4 bases, with 8 bases lying between them. The CDR3 DNA reads as TGCAGCGTTCGCAGGGTCACTGAAGCTTTCTTT. This gives the protein CSVRRVTEAFF. Full variable domain (missing parts from reference TRBV29-1 and TRBJ1-1): SAVISQKPSRDICQRGTSLTIQCQVDSQVTMMFWYRQQPGQSLTLIATANQGSEATYESGFVIDKFPISRPNLTFSTLTVSNMSPEDSSIYLCSVRRVTEAFFGQGTRLTVV.

The chain recombines TRBV7-2 with TRBJ1-2; 7 positions agree with TRBD1. The V gene end was trimmed by 7 bases and the J gene end by 2 bases; junction bases not matched to a gene: 4. Germline CDR1 reads SGHTA; CDR2 reads FQGNSA. The CDR3 covers 13 residues. This chain's CDR3 is CASNPTGNYGYTF. The CDR3, as DNA: TGTGCCAGCAACCCGACAGGGAACTATGGCTACACCTTC.

V gene TRBV20-1 combines with J gene TRBJ1-6; weak D call: TRBD1 (5 bases). V lost 6 bases and J 8 bases, leaving 17 bases between the germline ends. The germline CDR1 and CDR2 sequences are DFQATT and SNEGSKA (reference sequence). This CDR3 comprises 14 residues. CDR3 nucleotide sequence: TGCAGTGCAAAGATTCAGGGATATGATTCACCCCTCCACTTT. Its protein is CSAKIQGYDSPLHF.

This clonotype was counted only a few times. The chain combines TRBV2 with TRBJ2-2; D gene uncertain. With 4 bases removed from V and 8 bases from J, the gap between germline ends came to 14 bases. Germline V lookup: CDR1 SNHLY, CDR2 FYNNEI. CDR3 length: 14 amino acids. CDR3 nucleotide sequence: TGTGCCAGCAGTGGACCCCCAACGGGTGGGGAGCTGTTTTTT. Protein: CASSGPPTGGELFF.

In this sample, this clonotype turned up many times. This chain uses TRBV28 with TRBJ1-1; 9 nucleotides align to TRBD1. V was pared by 3 bases and J by 5 bases, with 4 bases of the junction left unmatched. This CDR3 comprises 14 residues. The germline V gene encodes CDR1 MDHEN and CDR2 SYDVKM. CDR3 bases: TGTGCCAGCAGTTTTGGGACAGGGAAAACTGAAGCTTTCTTT. Protein sequence: CASSFGTGKTEAFF.

This clonotype has more than one count but fewer than ten. DNA for the CDR3: TGTGCCAGCAGCCCACGGACAGGGGGCGAGACTGAAGCTTTCTTT. Amino acid sequence: CASSPRTGGETEAFF. The chain recombines TRBV7-9 with TRBJ1-1; 11 bases match TRBD1. The J segment lost 5 bases and the V segment lost 5 bases, leaving 7 bases of the junction unmatched. Germline loops: CDR1 SEHNR, CDR2 FQNEAQ (reference sequence). The CDR3 loop spans 15 amino acids.